One T cell receptor beta chain is described in this entry. The data were taken from a study of shared T cell receptors in the human thymus. Assay: immunoSEQ multiplex PCR; the TCRdb copy retains only in-frame clones and omits some. The sample lists around 730,000 clones, roughly 85% occurring once. J was trimmed by 1 base and V by 6 bases; bases with no gene match: 7. The CDR3 is 17 residues long. Germline loops: CDR1 MNHEY, CDR2 SMNVEV (reference sequence). This same sample was also part of a study on human thymus T cells. From that report: Samples came from healthy Finnish infants during open corrective cardiac surgery. Thymus pieces cut out during corrective heart surgery were the tissue that was used. Gene usage (both V and J) appeared biased in thymic and blood repertoires. Thymic repertoires from unrelated individuals overlapped highly, related research reported.

The V and J genes are TRBV27 and TRBJ2-2; 11 bases are a match to TRBD2. The sequence was collected from a girl under two years old with a congenital heart defect. The sample comprised thymocytes. DNA for the CDR3: TGTGCCAGCAGGCACCTAGGACTAGCGGGGAACACCGGGGAGCTGTTTTTT. It translates to CASRHLGLAGNTGELFF.